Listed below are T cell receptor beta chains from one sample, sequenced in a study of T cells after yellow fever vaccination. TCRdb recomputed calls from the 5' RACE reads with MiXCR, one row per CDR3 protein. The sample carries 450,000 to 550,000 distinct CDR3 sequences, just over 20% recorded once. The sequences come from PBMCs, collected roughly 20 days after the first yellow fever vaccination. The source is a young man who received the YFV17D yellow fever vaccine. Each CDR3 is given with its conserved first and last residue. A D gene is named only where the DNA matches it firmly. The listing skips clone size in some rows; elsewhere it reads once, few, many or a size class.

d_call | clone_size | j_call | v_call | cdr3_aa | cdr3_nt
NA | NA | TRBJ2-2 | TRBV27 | CASSLYDLGGELFF | TGTGCCAGCAGTTTATACGACCTGGGCGGGGAGCTGTTTTTT
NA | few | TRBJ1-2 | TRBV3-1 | CASSRLGLSYGYTF | TGTGCCAGCAGCCGCCTAGGACTGAGCTATGGCTACACCTTC
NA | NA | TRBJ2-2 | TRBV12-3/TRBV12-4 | CASTHGGPGELFF | TGTGCCAGCACCCATGGGGGGCCCGGGGAGCTGTTTTTT
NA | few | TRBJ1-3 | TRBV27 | CASGKGVAGNTIYF | TGTGCCAGCGGCAAGGGGGTTGCGGGAAACACCATATATTTT
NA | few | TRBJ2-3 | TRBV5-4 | CASGRRGAGVTDTQYF | TGTGCCAGCGGACGGAGGGGGGCCGGTGTGACAGATACGCAGTATTTT
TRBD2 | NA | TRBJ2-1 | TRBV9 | CASSGTSGARRSYNEQFF | TGTGCCAGCAGCGGAACTAGCGGGGCTCGCCGCTCCTACAATGAGCAGTTCTTC
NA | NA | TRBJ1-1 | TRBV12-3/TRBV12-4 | CASSQASLARAFF | TGTGCCAGCAGTCAAGCGTCCCTGGCGCGAGCTTTCTTT
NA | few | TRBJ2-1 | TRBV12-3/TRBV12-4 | CASRIGPRGAYNEQFF | TGTGCCAGCAGAATCGGACCCAGGGGGGCTTACAATGAGCAGTTCTTC
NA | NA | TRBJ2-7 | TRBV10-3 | CAISESWDYEQYF | TGTGCCATCAGTGAGTCTTGGGACTACGAGCAGTACTTC
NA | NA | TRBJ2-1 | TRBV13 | CASRGPGLAKNEQFF | TGTGCCAGCAGGGGGCCGGGGCTAGCTAAGAATGAGCAGTTCTTC
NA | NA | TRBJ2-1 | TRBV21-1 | CASSGRTRRNNEQFF | TGTGCCAGCAGCGGTAGGACCCGTCGCAACAATGAGCAGTTCTTC
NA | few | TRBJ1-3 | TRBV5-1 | CASRSGSGGNTIYF | TGCGCCAGCAGGTCCGGGTCAGGAGGAAACACCATATATTTT
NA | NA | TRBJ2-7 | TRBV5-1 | CASSLAARGHEQYF | TGCGCCAGCAGCTTGGCGGCGCGGGGCCACGAGCAGTACTTC
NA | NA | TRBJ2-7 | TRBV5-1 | CASSAKQGYEQYF | TGCGCCAGCAGCGCCAAACAGGGCTACGAGCAGTACTTC
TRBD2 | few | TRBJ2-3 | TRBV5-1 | CASNGGDSTDTQYF | TGCGCCAGCAATGGGGGGGATAGCACAGATACGCAGTATTTT
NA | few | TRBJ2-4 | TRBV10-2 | CASSRGSGGIQYF | TGCGCCAGCAGTCGGGGGTCCGGGGGCATTCAGTACTTC
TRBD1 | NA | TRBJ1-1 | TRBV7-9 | CASSRDRVTEAFF | TGTGCCAGCAGCCGCGACAGGGTCACTGAAGCTTTCTTT
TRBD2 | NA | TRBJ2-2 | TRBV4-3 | CASSQRGGAVWTGELFF | TGCGCCAGCAGCCAGAGGGGAGGGGCGGTGTGGACCGGGGAGCTGTTTTTT
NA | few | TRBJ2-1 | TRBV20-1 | CSAPSLKATGNEQFF | TGCAGTGCCCCCAGCTTAAAGGCCACAGGGAATGAGCAGTTCTTC
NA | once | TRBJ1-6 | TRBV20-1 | CSARVRRNSPLHF | TGCAGTGCTAGAGTACGGCGTAATTCACCCCTCCACTTT
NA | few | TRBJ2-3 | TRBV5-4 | CASSLATIQTDTQYF | TGTGCCAGCAGCTTGGCCACTATACAAACAGATACGCAGTATTTT
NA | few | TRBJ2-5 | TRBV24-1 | CATSDPRGGQETQYF | TGTGCCACCAGTGATCCCCGGGGCGGGCAAGAGACCCAGTACTTC
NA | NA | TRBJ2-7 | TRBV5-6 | CASSSAASHEQYF | TGTGCCAGCAGCTCGGCGGCTAGCCACGAGCAGTACTTC
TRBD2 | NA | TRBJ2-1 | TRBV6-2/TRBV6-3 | CASSYPTRLAGGSSANEQFF | TGTGCCAGCAGTTACCCTACCAGACTAGCGGGGGGGAGCTCGGCGAATGAGCAGTTCTTC
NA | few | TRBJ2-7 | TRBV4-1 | CASSQDGLGGMDSYEQYF | TGCGCCAGCAGCCAAGACGGACTCGGTGGTATGGACTCCTACGAGCAGTACTTC
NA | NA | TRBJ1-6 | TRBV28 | CASSLFWGGGRYNSPLHF | TGTGCCAGCAGTTTATTCTGGGGGGGGGGCCGCTATAATTCACCCCTCCACTTT
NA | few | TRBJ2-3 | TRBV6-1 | CASRAPTDTQYF | TGTGCCAGCAGAGCCCCCACAGATACGCAGTATTTT
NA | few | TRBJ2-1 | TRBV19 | CASSGTESYNEQFF | TGTGCCAGTAGTGGGACTGAATCCTACAATGAGCAGTTCTTC
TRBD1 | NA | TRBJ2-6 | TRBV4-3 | CASSQEGTGFSGANVLTF | TGCGCCAGCAGCCAAGAAGGGACAGGGTTCTCTGGGGCCAACGTCCTGACTTTC
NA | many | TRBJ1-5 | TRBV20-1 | CSATPDAGPQPQHF | TGCAGTGCTACCCCCGACGCAGGCCCTCAGCCCCAGCATTTT
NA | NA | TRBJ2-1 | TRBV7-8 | CASSSANPNEQFF | TGTGCCAGCAGCTCCGCAAACCCCAATGAGCAGTTCTTC
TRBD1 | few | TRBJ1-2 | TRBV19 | CASSVGQGGGYTF | TGTGCCAGTAGCGTGGGACAGGGAGGAGGCTACACCTTC
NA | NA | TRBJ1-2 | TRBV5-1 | CASGHPEEGSYTF | TGCGCCAGCGGGCACCCAGAGGAGGGCTCCTACACCTTC
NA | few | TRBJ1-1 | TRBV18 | CASSPTPVAEAFF | TGTGCCAGCTCCCCGACTCCTGTAGCCGAAGCTTTCTTT
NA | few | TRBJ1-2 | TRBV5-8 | CASSSSDSPGAGYGYTF | TGTGCCAGCAGCTCCAGTGATAGTCCGGGCGCGGGCTATGGCTACACCTTC
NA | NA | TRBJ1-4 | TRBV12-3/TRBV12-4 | CASTHVPQTNEKLFF | TGTGCCAGCACTCATGTCCCCCAAACTAATGAAAAACTGTTTTTT
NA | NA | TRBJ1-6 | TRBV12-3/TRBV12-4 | CASSLRRINSPLHF | TGTGCCAGCAGTTTAAGGCGGATTAATTCACCCCTCCACTTT